The TCR beta chain described here comes from a study of shared clonotypes between healthy human individuals. The CDR3 length is 15 residues. The V gene's germline CDR1 is SEHNR and CDR2 FQNEAQ (reference sequence). Trimming shortened V by 3 bases and J by 4 bases, and 13 bases separated the two germline ends. Remarks on this clone: Antigen: not known.

Overall study results and limits: Naive subsets, compared against memory subsets, generally had larger estimated richness values. Clonotypes that were shared across a handful of donors made up roughly 5.2% of naive CD4 clonotypes. Only blood underwent sampling, and tissue repertoires likely differ.

CD45RO-negative cells were positively selected for CCR7, leaving out terminally differentiated effector memory CD45RA+ cells. Investigators spread the genomic DNA of each subset evenly over several immunoSEQ plates. Assay: immunoSEQ multiplex PCR; the TCRdb copy retains only in-frame clones and omits some. The table lists around 1.9 million clones, around 95% of them singletons. This chain joins TRBV7-9 and TRBJ2-1; D unclear. This sequence was found in a man aged 18 to 35 in good health. Some clones in this sample may be carry-over from other donors' samples. Sequencing used naive CD8+ T cells from PBMCs. The CDR3 here is CASSFDPSLYNEQFF. DNA of the CDR3: TGTGCCAGCAGCTTTGACCCATCCCTTTACAATGAGCAGTTCTTC.